These 25 T cell receptor beta chains were all obtained from the same sample, sequenced in a study of blood T cell repertoires in COVID-19. The method was immunoSEQ multiplex PCR; TCRdb's version includes in-frame clones alone and lacks a portion of them. The sample holds more than 95,000 clones, 81% seen once. Sequenced sample: peripheral blood. The origin of the receptors is a man older than 75 with acute or convalescent COVID-19.

The chain joins TRBV9 to TRBJ2-5; D perhaps matches TRBD1 (6 bases). CDR1 SGDLS and CDR2 YYNGEE come from the germline V gene. Trimming shortened V by 3 bases and J by 5 bases, and 14 bases separated the two germline ends. CDR3 length: 14 residues. The chain's CDR3 is CASSALGAGETQYF. In nucleotides, the CDR3 is TGTGCCAGCAGCGCCTTGGGGGCTGGGGAGACCCAGTACTTC.

The count of this clone is one. The chain employs TRBV30 and TRBJ2-7; tentatively, D is TRBD1 (5 bases). V was cut by 2 bases and J by 3 bases, with 26 bases left in between. The CDR3 length is 18 residues. Germline CDR1 and CDR2: GTSNPN and SVGIG (reference sequence). The CDR3 bases are TGTGCCTGGAGTCTACGCCGCCAGGGTGCAGGTCCTTTCTACGAGCAGTACTTC. Encoded protein: CAWSLRRQGAGPFYEQYF.

V gene TRBV19 combines with J gene TRBJ1-5, with 10 bases that match TRBD1. The ends lost 6 bases at V and 5 bases at J; junction bases unmatched: 22. Germline CDR1 LNHDA, CDR2 SQIVND (reference sequence). The CDR3 is 20 amino acids. The CDR3 loop is CASSPSPLTGGRYLYQPQHF. The CDR3 DNA sequence: TGTGCCAGTAGCCCATCCCCACTGACAGGGGGCAGGTACTTATATCAGCCCCAGCATTTT.

The chain carries TRBV6-6 and TRBJ1-5; the D is unclear. The V gene's germline CDR1 is MNHNY and CDR2 SVGAGI (reference sequence). The CDR3 length is 15 residues. Deletions cut 6 bases from V and 0 bases from J, with 12 bases between. This CDR3 reads CASSLAFHSNQPQHF. The CDR3 DNA sequence: TGTGCCAGCAGCCTGGCCTTTCATAGCAATCAGCCCCAGCATTTT.

The chain links TRBV6-5 to TRBJ1-1, with D tentatively TRBD1 (6 bases). This CDR3 comprises 13 residues. CDR1 and CDR2 (germline): MNHEY, SVGAGI. V lost 5 bases to trimming and J lost 2 bases, with 9 bases between them. The CDR3, as DNA: TGTGCCAGCAGTCCACAGGGAAACACTGAAGCTTTCTTT. It yields the protein CASSPQGNTEAFF.

This clone was counted a few times. The chain links TRBV18 to TRBJ2-2, with 7 bases matching TRBD1. The CDR3 consists of 16 residues. J gave up 6 bases and V 3 bases, and 10 bases lay outside the gene matches. From germline, CDR1 is KGHSH and CDR2 LQKENI. The CDR3 is CASSPQGELSAGELFF. DNA of the CDR3: TGTGCCAGCTCACCGCAGGGGGAGTTGTCTGCCGGGGAGCTGTTTTTT.

The chain recombines TRBV28 with TRBJ1-4; 9 bases are shared with TRBD1. The CDR3 is 15 residues long. Germline CDR1 and CDR2: MDHEN and SYDVKM. V lost 6 bases to trimming and J lost 6 bases; unmatched junction nucleotides: 8. This CDR3 is CASSPTGQGYEKLFF. CDR3 bases: TGTGCCAGCAGCCCCACGGGACAGGGTTATGAAAAACTGTTTTTT. Full variable domain (rest looked up from reference TRBV28 and TRBJ1-4): DVKVTQSSRYLVKRTGEKVFLECVQDMDHENMFWYRQDPGLGLRLIYFSYDVKMKEKGDIPEGYSVSREKKERFSLILESASTNQTSMYLCASSPTGQGYEKLFFGSGTQLSVL.

The genes are TRBV7-8 and TRBJ2-1, with TRBD2 matching 11 bases. Germline V gives CDR1 SGHVS, CDR2 FQNEAQ. The length of the CDR3 is 15 residues. V trimming: 5 bases; J trimming: 2 bases; junction bases outside the gene matches: 2. The CDR3, as DNA: TGTGCCAGCAGCCAGACTAGCGGGGCCTACAATGAGCAGTTCTTC. Protein: CASSQTSGAYNEQFF. Filled out from reference TRBV7-8 and TRBJ2-1, the complete variable domain reads GAGVSQSPRYKVAKRGQDVALRCDPISGHVSLFWYQQALGQGPEFLTYFQNEAQLDKSGLPSDRFFAERPEGSVSTLKIQRTQQEDSAVYLCASSQTSGAYNEQFFGPGTRLTVL.

This chain connects TRBV28 to TRBJ2-5; D possibly corresponds to TRBD2 (6 bases). CDR1 and CDR2 from the germline V gene are MDHEN and SYDVKM. With 2 bases removed from V and 3 bases from J, the gap between germline ends came to 7 bases. The CDR3 is 13 residues long. For the CDR3, the DNA is TGTGCCAGCAGTTTAGGGGGGAAAGAGACCCAGTACTTC. Translating it yields CASSLGGKETQYF.

V is TRBV10-3 and J is TRBJ1-2; D ambiguous. This CDR3 contains 15 residues. With 3 bases removed from V and 0 bases from J, the gap between germline ends came to 11 bases. The germline gives CDR1 ENHRY, CDR2 SYGVKD. CDR3 amino acids: CAISDEALSNYGYTF. CDR3 bases: TGTGCCATCAGTGACGAGGCACTCTCTAACTATGGCTACACCTTC.

The gene calls are TRBV20-1 and TRBJ1-2; D remains unclear. Germline CDR1 reads DFQATT; CDR2 reads SNEGSKA (reference sequence). Trimming pared 3 bases from V and 4 bases from J, leaving 12 bases between. The CDR3 extends over 13 amino acids. In DNA form, the CDR3 reads TGCAGTGCTAGTTTGAGGGAGAGCTATGGCTACACCTTC. This translates into CSASLRESYGYTF.

V gene TRBV11-1 combines with J gene TRBJ2-2; maybe TRBD1 (6 bases). Germline V gene data show CDR1 as SGHAT and CDR2 as FQDESV (reference sequence). The V end lost 5 bases, the J end lost 7 bases, and 11 bases lay between the germline ends. This CDR3 spans 13 amino acids. The CDR3 DNA follows: TGTGCCAGCAGCGCACAGGGTTACGGGGAGCTGTTTTTT. As protein: CASSAQGYGELFF.

This chain links TRBV28 with TRBJ2-4, with D tentatively TRBD1 (5 bases). Trimming cost V 5 bases and J 0 bases, with 8 bases left between them. Germline CDR1 MDHEN, CDR2 SYDVKM. This CDR3 contains 14 residues. CDR3 in DNA: TGTGCCAGCAGTCCCGACAGAGCCAAAAACATTCAGTACTTC. Residues: CASSPDRAKNIQYF.

The V gene is TRBV27, the J gene TRBJ1-1; weak D call: TRBD1 (5 bases). This CDR3 region has 15 residues. The V and J ends lost 2 bases and 1 base respectively, with 11 bases between them. Germline V gene lookup returns CDR1 MNHEY and CDR2 SMNVEV (reference sequence). In DNA form, the CDR3 reads TGTGCCAGCAGTTTACGGAGTCAGGGGAACACTGAAGCTTTCTTT. Translated: CASSLRSQGNTEAFF.

The chain carries TRBV6-1 and TRBJ2-5; 7 nucleotides line up with TRBD1. The junction had 8 bases not matched to a gene; V was cut back by 1 base and J by 3 bases. CDR1 is MNHNS and CDR2 is SASEGT in the germline V gene. The CDR3 covers 16 residues. The CDR3 DNA follows: TGTGCCAGCAGTGAAGAGATACGGGGACAGAAAGAGACCCAGTACTTC. As protein: CASSEEIRGQKETQYF.

As DNA, the CDR3 is TGTGCCAGCAGCCAAGTGAATTCGGGGAGAAGAGAGACCCAGTACTTC. Its protein is CASSQVNSGRRETQYF. V usage is TRBV3-1 (or the pseudogene TRBV3-2) and J usage is TRBJ2-5, with TRBD2 as a possible D gene (5 bases). V was shortened by 1 base and J by 4 bases, with 16 bases between the two germline ends. CDR1 and CDR2 from the germline V gene are LGHDT and YNNKEL (reference sequence). The CDR3 consists of 16 residues.

The chain joins TRBV2 to TRBJ2-4; 9 bases agree with TRBD1. V lost 11 bases to trimming and J lost 10 bases; unmatched junction nucleotides: 15. This CDR3 is 14 amino acids long. Germline V lookup: CDR1 SNHLY, CDR2 FYNNEI. CDR3: CASNAQGQGEIQYF. The CDR3 DNA reads TGTGCCTCAAATGCCCAGGGACAGGGTGAAATTCAGTACTTC.

Only one count was recorded for this clone. The chain couples TRBV11-1 to TRBJ2-3; 11 nucleotides match TRBD2. Germline V lookup: CDR1 SGHAT, CDR2 FQDESV (reference sequence). The junction had 6 bases not matched to a gene; V was cut back by 5 bases and J by 2 bases. The length of the CDR3 is 16 residues. CDR3 region: CASSVGLAGFTDTQYF. In DNA form, the CDR3 reads TGTGCCAGCAGCGTCGGACTAGCGGGTTTCACAGATACGCAGTATTTT.

The CDR3 spells CASSLNRGQGLYGYTF. The CDR3 nucleotides read TGTGCCAGCAGCTTGAATCGCGGACAGGGCCTCTATGGCTACACCTTC. The chain uses TRBV5-8 and TRBJ1-2; 8 bases align to TRBD1. Germline V CDR1 and CDR2: SGHTS, YDEGEE. The junction had 9 bases not matched to a gene; V was cut back by 1 base and J by 4 bases. This CDR3 region has 16 residues.

The genes are TRBV27 and TRBJ2-7; TRBD2 matches 8 bases. Trimming cost V 2 bases and J 7 bases; bases outside gene matches: 10. CDR1 and CDR2 (germline): MNHEY, SMNVEV (reference sequence). CDR3 length: 15 residues. The DNA for the CDR3 is TGTGCCAGCAGTTTAGCGGGAGGACGAATGAGGGAGCAGTACTTC. This gives the protein CASSLAGGRMREQYF.

The chain combines TRBV15 with TRBJ2-7, with TRBD1 matching over 9 bases. The ends lost 1 base at V and 2 bases at J; junction bases unmatched: 3. CDR3 length equals 15 residues. Germline values: CDR1 LNHNV, CDR2 YYDKDF (reference sequence). The CDR3 is CATSRGGTGTYEQYF. The CDR3 DNA sequence: TGTGCCACCAGCAGAGGGGGGACAGGGACCTACGAGCAGTACTTC. The variable domain in full, completed from reference TRBV15 and TRBJ2-7, reads DAMVIQNPRYQVTQFGKPVTLSCSQTLNHNVMYWYQQKSSQAPKLLFHYYDKDFNNEADTPDNFQSRRPNTSFCFLDIRSPGLGDTAMYLCATSRGGTGTYEQYFGPGTRLTVT.

CDR3 sequence reads: CASESGSIGGELFF. The CDR3 DNA sequence: TGCGCCAGCGAAAGCGGGAGTATAGGCGGGGAGCTGTTTTTT. The chain carries TRBV5-1 and TRBJ2-2; 8 nucleotides agree with TRBD2. The CDR3 has 14 amino acids. Trimming cost V 7 bases and J 7 bases; bases outside gene matches: 9. The germline V gene has CDR1 SGHRS and CDR2 YFSETQ.

The chain links TRBV27 to TRBJ1-1; TRBD1 might be the D (6 bases). V lost 6 bases, J lost 5 bases, and 22 bases lay in between. The CDR3 length is 16 residues. CDR1 is MNHEY and CDR2 is SMNVEV in the germline V gene (reference sequence). CDR3: CASSNWRTALGTEAFF. DNA for the CDR3: TGTGCCAGCAGCAATTGGCGGACAGCCCTAGGAACTGAAGCTTTCTTT.

This clone was found a few times. The CDR3 DNA is TGTGCCAGCAGTTTAACGGGAGGGGGGCCCTACGAGCAGTACTTC. Translated, it gives CASSLTGGGPYEQYF. This chain links TRBV27 with TRBJ2-7, with 8 nucleotides matching TRBD2. From germline, CDR1 is MNHEY and CDR2 SMNVEV (reference sequence). The CDR3 has 15 amino acids. Trimming cost V 2 bases and J 2 bases; bases outside gene matches: 5.

The chain uses TRBV5-1 and TRBJ2-7, with TRBD2 identical over 13 bases. CDR1 is SGHRS, CDR2 YFSETQ, per germline. The CDR3 spans 18 residues. V was pared by 3 bases and J by 4 bases, with 13 bases of the junction left unmatched. The CDR3 is CASSSTGTSGTMGYEQYF. The DNA for the CDR3 is TGCGCCAGCAGCTCTACCGGGACTAGCGGGACCATGGGGTACGAGCAGTACTTC. Drawing the rest from reference TRBV5-1 and TRBJ2-7, the complete variable domain is KAGVTQTPRYLIKTRGQQVTLSCSPISGHRSVSWYQQTPGQGLQFLFEYFSETQRNKGNFPGRFSGRQFSNSRSEMNVSTLELGDSALYLCASSSTGTSGTMGYEQYFGPGTRLTVT.